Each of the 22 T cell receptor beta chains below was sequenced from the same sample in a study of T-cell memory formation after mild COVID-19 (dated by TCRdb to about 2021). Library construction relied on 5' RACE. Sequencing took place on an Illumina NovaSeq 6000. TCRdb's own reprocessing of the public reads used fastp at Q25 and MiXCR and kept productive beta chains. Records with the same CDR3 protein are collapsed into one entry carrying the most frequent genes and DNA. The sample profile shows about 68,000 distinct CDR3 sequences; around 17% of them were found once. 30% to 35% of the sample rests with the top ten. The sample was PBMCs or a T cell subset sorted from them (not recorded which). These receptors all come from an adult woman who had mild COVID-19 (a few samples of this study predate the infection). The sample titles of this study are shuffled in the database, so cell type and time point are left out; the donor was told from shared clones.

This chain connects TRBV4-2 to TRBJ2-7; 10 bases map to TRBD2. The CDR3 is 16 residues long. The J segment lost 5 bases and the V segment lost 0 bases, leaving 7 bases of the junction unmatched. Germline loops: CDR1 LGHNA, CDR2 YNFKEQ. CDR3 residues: CASSQEGASGSHEQYF. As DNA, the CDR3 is TGTGCCAGCAGCCAAGAAGGGGCTAGCGGGAGTCACGAGCAGTACTTC.

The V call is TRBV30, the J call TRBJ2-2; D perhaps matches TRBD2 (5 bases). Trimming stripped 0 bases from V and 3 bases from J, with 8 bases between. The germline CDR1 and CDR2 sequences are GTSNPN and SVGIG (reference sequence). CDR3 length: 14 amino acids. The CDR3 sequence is CAWSVDYYTGELFF. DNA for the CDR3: TGTGCCTGGAGTGTTGACTACTACACCGGGGAGCTGTTTTTT.

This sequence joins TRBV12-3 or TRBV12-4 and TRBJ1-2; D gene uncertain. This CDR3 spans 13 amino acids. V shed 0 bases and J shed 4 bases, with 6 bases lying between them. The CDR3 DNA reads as TGTGCCAGCAGTTTAGCGACGTCCTATGGCTACACCTTC. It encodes CASSLATSYGYTF.

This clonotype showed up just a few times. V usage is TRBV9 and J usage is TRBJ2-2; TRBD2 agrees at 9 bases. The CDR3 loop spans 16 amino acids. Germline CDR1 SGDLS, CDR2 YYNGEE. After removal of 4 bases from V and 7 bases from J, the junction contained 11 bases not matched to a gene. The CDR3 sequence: CASSSRLAGVFGELFF. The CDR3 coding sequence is TGTGCCAGCAGCTCCCGTTTAGCGGGAGTTTTCGGGGAGCTGTTTTTT.

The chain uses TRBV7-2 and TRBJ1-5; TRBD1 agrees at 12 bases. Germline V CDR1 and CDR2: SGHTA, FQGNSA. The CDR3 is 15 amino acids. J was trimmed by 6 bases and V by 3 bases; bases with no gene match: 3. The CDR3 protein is CASSFGTGGPQPQHF. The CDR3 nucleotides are TGTGCCAGCAGCTTCGGGACAGGGGGCCCTCAGCCCCAGCATTTT. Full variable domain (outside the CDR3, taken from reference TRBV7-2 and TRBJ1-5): GAGVSQSPSNKVTEKGKDVELRCDPISGHTALYWYRQSLGQGLEFLIYFQGNSAPDKSGLPSDRFSAERTGGSVSTLTIQRTQQEDSAVYLCASSFGTGGPQPQHFGDGTRLSIL.

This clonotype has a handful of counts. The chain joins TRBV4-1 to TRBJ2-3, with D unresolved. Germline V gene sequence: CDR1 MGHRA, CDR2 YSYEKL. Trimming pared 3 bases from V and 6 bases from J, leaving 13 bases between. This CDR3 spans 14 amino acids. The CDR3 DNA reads TGCGCCAGCAGCCATCCCCCCGAAGGGGATACGCAGTATTTT. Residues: CASSHPPEGDTQYF.

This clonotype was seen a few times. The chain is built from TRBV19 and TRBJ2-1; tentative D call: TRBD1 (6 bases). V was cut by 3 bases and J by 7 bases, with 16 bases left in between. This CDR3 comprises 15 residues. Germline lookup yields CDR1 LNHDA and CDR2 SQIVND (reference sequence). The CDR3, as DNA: TGTGCCAGTAGTATTGGGGCAGGGGTATCGAATGAGCAGTTCTTC. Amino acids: CASSIGAGVSNEQFF.

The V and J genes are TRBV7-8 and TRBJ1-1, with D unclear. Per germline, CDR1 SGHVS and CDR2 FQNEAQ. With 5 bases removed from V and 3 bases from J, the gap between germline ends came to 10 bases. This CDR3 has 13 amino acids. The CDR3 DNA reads TGTGCCAGCAGCCCACCGCCCGACACTGAAGCTTTCTTT. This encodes CASSPPPDTEAFF.

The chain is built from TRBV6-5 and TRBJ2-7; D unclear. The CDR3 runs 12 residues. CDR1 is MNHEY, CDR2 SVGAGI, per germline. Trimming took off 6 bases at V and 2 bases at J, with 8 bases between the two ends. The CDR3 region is CASSPNTYEQYF. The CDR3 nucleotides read TGTGCCAGCAGCCCAAACACCTACGAGCAGTACTTC.

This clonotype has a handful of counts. CDR3 sequence: CASSLVPGLAGELGNEQFF. CDR3 in DNA: TGTGCCAGCAGCTTAGTCCCGGGACTAGCGGGAGAGCTAGGCAATGAGCAGTTCTTC. The V gene is TRBV7-9, the J gene TRBJ2-1, with 14 nucleotides matching TRBD2. Germline trimming cut 1 base from V and 6 bases from J; bases unmatched to any gene: 11. The CDR3 consists of 19 residues. CDR1 is SEHNR and CDR2 is FQNEAQ in the germline V gene (reference sequence).

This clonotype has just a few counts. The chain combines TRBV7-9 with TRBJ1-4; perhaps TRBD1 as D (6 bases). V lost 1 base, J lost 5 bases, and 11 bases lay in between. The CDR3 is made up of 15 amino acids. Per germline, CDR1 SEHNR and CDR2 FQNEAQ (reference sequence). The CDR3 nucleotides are TGTGCCAGCAGCTTAGGCCGGGACAACAATGAAAAACTGTTTTTT. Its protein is CASSLGRDNNEKLFF.

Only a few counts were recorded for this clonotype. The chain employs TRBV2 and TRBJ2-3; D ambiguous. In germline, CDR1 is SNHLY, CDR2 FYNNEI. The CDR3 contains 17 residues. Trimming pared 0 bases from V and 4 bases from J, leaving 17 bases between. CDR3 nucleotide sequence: TGTGCCAGCAGTGAAGCGGAATTGGTTCAGAAATCAGATACGCAGTATTTT. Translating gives CASSEAELVQKSDTQYF.

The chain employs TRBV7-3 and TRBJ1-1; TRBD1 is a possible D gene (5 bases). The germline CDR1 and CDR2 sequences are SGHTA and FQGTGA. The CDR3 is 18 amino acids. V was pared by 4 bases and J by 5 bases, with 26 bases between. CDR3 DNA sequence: TGTGCCAGCAGCTCCTGGGGTGGGGCAGCTCCTACGAGGACTGAAGCTTTCTTT. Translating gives CASSSWGGAAPTRTEAFF.

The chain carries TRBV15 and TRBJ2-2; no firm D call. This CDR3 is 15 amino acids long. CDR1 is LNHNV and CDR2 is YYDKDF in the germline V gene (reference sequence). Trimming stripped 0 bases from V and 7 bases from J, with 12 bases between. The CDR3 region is CATSRDGRVNGELFF. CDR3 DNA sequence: TGTGCCACCAGCAGAGACGGCAGAGTCAACGGGGAGCTGTTTTTT.

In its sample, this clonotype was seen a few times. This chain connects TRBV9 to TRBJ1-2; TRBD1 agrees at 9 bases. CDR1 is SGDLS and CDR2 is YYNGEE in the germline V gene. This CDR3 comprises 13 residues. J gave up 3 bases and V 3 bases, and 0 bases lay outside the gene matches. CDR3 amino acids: CASSGDRDYGYTF. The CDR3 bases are TGTGCCAGCAGCGGGGACAGGGACTATGGCTACACCTTC. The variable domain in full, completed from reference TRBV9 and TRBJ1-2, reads DSGVTQTPKHLITATGQRVTLRCSPRSGDLSVYWYQQSLDQGLQFLIQYYNGEERAKGNILERFSAQQFPDLHSELNLSSLELGDSALYFCASSGDRDYGYTFGSGTRLTVV.

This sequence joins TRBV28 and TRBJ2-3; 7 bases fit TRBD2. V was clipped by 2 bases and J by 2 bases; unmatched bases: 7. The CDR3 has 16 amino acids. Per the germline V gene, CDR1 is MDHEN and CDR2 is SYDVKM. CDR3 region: CASSLASGSTTDTQYF. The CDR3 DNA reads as TGTGCCAGCAGTTTAGCTAGCGGTTCTACCACAGATACGCAGTATTTT.

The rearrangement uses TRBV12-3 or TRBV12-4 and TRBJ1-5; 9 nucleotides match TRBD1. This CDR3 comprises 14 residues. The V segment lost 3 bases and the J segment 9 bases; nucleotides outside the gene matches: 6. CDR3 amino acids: CASSFRDREGPQHF. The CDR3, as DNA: TGTGCCAGCAGTTTCCGGGACAGGGAAGGGCCCCAGCATTTT.

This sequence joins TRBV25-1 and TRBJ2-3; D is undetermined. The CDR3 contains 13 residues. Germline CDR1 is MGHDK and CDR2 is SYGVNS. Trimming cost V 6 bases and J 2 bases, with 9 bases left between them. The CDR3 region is CASRSQLTDTQYF. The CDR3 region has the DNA TGTGCCAGCAGAAGTCAGCTCACAGATACGCAGTATTTT.

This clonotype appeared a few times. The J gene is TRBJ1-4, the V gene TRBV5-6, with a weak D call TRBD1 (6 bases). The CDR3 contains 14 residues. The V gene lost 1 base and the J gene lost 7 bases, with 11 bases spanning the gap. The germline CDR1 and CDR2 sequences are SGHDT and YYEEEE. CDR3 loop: CASSLKTGIEKLFF. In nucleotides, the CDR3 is TGTGCCAGCAGCTTGAAGACAGGCATTGAAAAACTGTTTTTT.

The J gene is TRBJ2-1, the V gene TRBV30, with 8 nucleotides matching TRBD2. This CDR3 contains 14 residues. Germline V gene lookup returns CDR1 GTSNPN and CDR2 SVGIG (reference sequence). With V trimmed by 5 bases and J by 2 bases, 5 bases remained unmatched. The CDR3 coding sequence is TGTGCCTGGGTTAGCGGGATGACCTACAATGAGCAGTTCTTC. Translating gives CAWVSGMTYNEQFF.

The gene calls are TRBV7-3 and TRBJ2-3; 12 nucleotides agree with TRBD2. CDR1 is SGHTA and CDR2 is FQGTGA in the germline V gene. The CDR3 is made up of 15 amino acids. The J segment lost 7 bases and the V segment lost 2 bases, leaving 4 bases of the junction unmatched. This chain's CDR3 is CASSLGTSGFYTQYF. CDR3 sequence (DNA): TGTGCCAGCAGCTTAGGGACTAGCGGGTTTTATACGCAGTATTTT.

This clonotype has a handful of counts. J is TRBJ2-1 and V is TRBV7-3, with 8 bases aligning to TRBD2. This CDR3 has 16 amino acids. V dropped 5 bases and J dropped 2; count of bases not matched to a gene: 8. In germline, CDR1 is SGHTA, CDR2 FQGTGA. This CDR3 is CASSLDSGVAYNEQFF. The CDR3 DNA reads TGTGCCAGCAGCCTCGATAGCGGGGTAGCCTACAATGAGCAGTTCTTC.